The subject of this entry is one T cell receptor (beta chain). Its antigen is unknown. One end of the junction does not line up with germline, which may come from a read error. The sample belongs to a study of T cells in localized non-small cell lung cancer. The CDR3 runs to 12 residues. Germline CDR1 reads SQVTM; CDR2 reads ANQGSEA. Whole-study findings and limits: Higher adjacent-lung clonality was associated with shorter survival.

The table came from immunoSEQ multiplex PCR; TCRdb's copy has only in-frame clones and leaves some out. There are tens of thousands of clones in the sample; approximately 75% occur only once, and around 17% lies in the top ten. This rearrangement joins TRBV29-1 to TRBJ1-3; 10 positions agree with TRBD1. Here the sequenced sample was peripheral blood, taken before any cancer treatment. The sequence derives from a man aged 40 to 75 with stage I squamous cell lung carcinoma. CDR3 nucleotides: TGCAGCGTTGACGAAGGGACAGGGGCGAGGAAATTT. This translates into CSVDEGTGARKF. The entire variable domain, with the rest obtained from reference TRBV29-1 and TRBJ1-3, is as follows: SAVISQKPSRDICQRGTSLTIQCQVDSQVTMMFWYRQQPGQSLTLIATANQGSEATYESGFVIDKFPISRPNLTFSTLTVSNMSPEDSSIYLCSVDEGTGARKFGEGSWLTVV.